The sequence of this T cell receptor beta chain was determined in a study of breast tumors, draining lymph nodes, adjacent tissues. Regarding the study as a whole: Data fit most tumor T cells coming from lymph node, expanding in tumor. The lymph node origin of tumor T cells was framed as consistent with a hypothesis, not demonstrated. Tumor and nontumor repertoires were significantly more similar in luminal-like than in basal-like breast cancer.

TCRdb itself ran the multiplex PCR reads through MiXCR, one entry per CDR3 protein. The sample includes over 70,000 distinct CDR3 sequences, around 29% of them seen just once. Axillary draining lymph nodes of breast cancer patients supplied the node samples. As concerns this clonotype: No antigen is known for it.

With V trimmed by 4 bases and J by 6 bases, 7 bases remained unmatched. CDR3 length: 15 amino acids. This chain connects TRBV12-3 or TRBV12-4 to TRBJ1-5; 9 bases map to TRBD1. The source material was axillary lymph node tissue. The sequence was obtained from a female donor with breast cancer. Some clones in this sample may be carry-over from other donors' samples. CDR3 nucleotides: TGTGCCAGCAGTTCCACAGGGACAGGGTTTCAGCCCCAGCATTTT. Encoded protein: CASSSTGTGFQPQHF.